Following are 21 T cell receptor beta chains from one sample sequenced in a study of cytomegalovirus exposure and HLA in healthy donors. PCR was performed using 60 Vbeta and 13 Jbeta primers. Sequencing was performed with immunoSEQ multiplex PCR; in TCRdb, only in-frame clones are kept and a portion is missing. In the table there are about 170,000 clones, over 60% of which are singletons. Sequencing was performed on PBMCs. The source is a woman in her fifties or sixties in good health and CMV-seropositive.

The chain couples TRBV20-1 to TRBJ1-2; TRBD1 is a possible D gene (5 bases). The ends were cut back, 3 bases at V and 5 bases at J, with 7 bases in the middle. The germline gives CDR1 DFQATT, CDR2 SNEGSKA (reference sequence). CDR3 length: 11 residues. Written as DNA, the CDR3 is TGCAGTGCTAGGGGGGGGTATGGCTACACCTTC. Its translation: CSARGGYGYTF.

The chain links TRBV9 to TRBJ2-1; D is unresolved. Trimming took off 0 bases at V and 0 bases at J, with 7 bases between the two ends. CDR1 SGDLS and CDR2 YYNGEE come from the germline V gene. This CDR3 contains 15 residues. CDR3 residues: CASSVGWSSYNEQFF. CDR3 DNA: TGTGCCAGCAGCGTAGGTTGGAGCTCCTACAATGAGCAGTTCTTC.

V usage is TRBV18 and J usage is TRBJ1-2; D gene unclear. Germline-derived CDR1 and CDR2 are KGHSH and LQKENI. Trimming stripped 6 bases from V and 8 bases from J, with 13 bases between. CDR3 length: 12 amino acids. CDR3 sequence reads: CASSLPGSGYTF. DNA of the CDR3: TGTGCCAGCTCGCTTCCGGGATCGGGCTACACCTTC.

V and J are TRBV7-2 and TRBJ2-7, with TRBD1 matching over 7 bases. Germline V lookup: CDR1 SGHTA, CDR2 FQGNSA. The CDR3 has 16 amino acids. The ends lost 0 bases at V and 0 bases at J; junction bases unmatched: 5. CDR3 protein: CASSLAGTDSSYEQYF. In nucleotides, the CDR3 is TGTGCCAGCAGCTTAGCTGGGACAGATAGCTCCTACGAGCAGTACTTC.

CDR3 in amino acids: CASSDRTTYNEQFF. The CDR3 coding sequence is TGTGCCAGCAGTGATCGGACTACCTACAATGAGCAGTTCTTC. V usage is TRBV2 and J usage is TRBJ2-1, with D maybe TRBD2 (6 bases). Germline V lookup: CDR1 SNHLY, CDR2 FYNNEI. This CDR3 comprises 14 residues. V lost 3 bases and J lost 2, with 8 bases in between.

The V and J genes are TRBV6-1 and TRBJ2-3; perhaps TRBD2 as D (5 bases). With 6 bases removed from V and 0 bases from J, the gap between germline ends came to 7 bases. Germline CDR1 and CDR2: MNHNS and SASEGT. This CDR3 is 13 amino acids long. The CDR3 DNA follows: TGTGCCAGCAGGTTAGCGAGCACAGATACGCAGTATTTT. Translation gives CASRLASTDTQYF.

The rearrangement uses TRBV30 and TRBJ1-6, with D uncertain. This CDR3 has 12 residues. Germline loops: CDR1 GTSNPN, CDR2 SVGIG (reference sequence). Trimming took off 0 bases at V and 13 bases at J, with 10 bases between the two ends. The CDR3: CAWSVGVSPLHF. The CDR3 DNA follows: TGTGCCTGGAGTGTCGGGGTTTCTCCCCTCCACTTT.

This chain uses TRBV7-9 with TRBJ1-2, with D maybe TRBD1 (6 bases). CDR1 is SEHNR and CDR2 is FQNEAQ in the germline V gene (reference sequence). The CDR3 is made up of 16 amino acids. Between the trimmed V and J ends, which lost 1 base and 3 bases, there was a span of 15 bases. The CDR3 loop reads CASSLGIRGLDYGYTF. In nucleotides, the CDR3 is TGTGCCAGCAGCTTAGGAATCAGGGGTCTCGACTATGGCTACACCTTC.

The J gene is TRBJ2-7, the V gene TRBV5-4; D gene ambiguous. From germline, CDR1 is SGHNT and CDR2 YYREEE (reference sequence). This CDR3 is 13 amino acids long. Trimming left V 1 base short and J 0 bases short, with 5 bases between. CDR3 nucleotide sequence: TGTGCCAGCAGCTTGCGTTTCTCCTACGAGCAGTACTTC. Translating gives CASSLRFSYEQYF.

The chain recombines TRBV19 with TRBJ2-2; the D gene is possibly TRBD1 (5 bases). The CDR3 totals 11 residues. The V gene's germline CDR1 is LNHDA and CDR2 SQIVND (reference sequence). The germline V and J ends were trimmed by 6 bases and 9 bases, with 8 bases remaining between them. The CDR3 coding sequence is TGTGCCAGTAGAAGGGGCCGGGAGCTGTTTTTT. It translates to CASRRGRELFF.

The chain joins TRBV7-2 to TRBJ1-1; D is perhaps TRBD1 (6 bases). Trimming removed 5 bases from V and 1 base from J, with 14 bases in between. The CDR3 sequence is 15 residues long. Germline values: CDR1 SGHTA, CDR2 FQGNSA. The CDR3 DNA is TGTGCCAGCAGCCCAGACAGGTCAGGGAACACTGAAGCTTTCTTT. Its translation is CASSPDRSGNTEAFF.

The genes are TRBV6-1 and TRBJ2-1; D is unclear. CDR3 length: 14 residues. Germline-derived CDR1 and CDR2 are MNHNS and SASEGT. Deletions cut 6 bases from V and 8 bases from J, with 17 bases between. The CDR3 sequence: CASSAEYGRDEQFF. As DNA, the CDR3 is TGTGCCAGCAGCGCGGAGTACGGCCGAGATGAGCAGTTCTTC.

The chain carries TRBV6-1 and TRBJ2-2; the D gene is possibly TRBD2 (5 bases). Germline V gene sequence: CDR1 MNHNS, CDR2 SASEGT. V lost 2 bases, J lost 5 bases, and 6 bases lay in between. The CDR3 loop spans 13 amino acids. This CDR3 is CASSERETGELFF. CDR3 sequence (DNA): TGTGCCAGCAGTGAACGGGAAACCGGGGAGCTGTTTTTT.

This clone came up once. This chain uses TRBV4-1 with TRBJ1-4; no firm D call. The CDR3 totals 15 residues. V lost 0 bases, J lost 9 bases, and 14 bases lay in between. Germline CDR1 and CDR2: MGHRA and YSYEKL. CDR3 region: CASSQDLVYGQKLFF. CDR3 coding DNA: TGCGCCAGCAGCCAAGATCTTGTCTACGGTCAAAAACTGTTTTTT.

This clone has a single count. The CDR3 DNA reads as TGCGCCAGCAGCTTCGACAGGGTGGACTATGGCTACACCTTC. Its protein is CASSFDRVDYGYTF. V is TRBV5-1 and J is TRBJ1-2; 7 nucleotides match TRBD1. Trimming took 2 bases from V and 3 from J; bases not matched to a gene: 4. The germline V gene has CDR1 SGHRS and CDR2 YFSETQ. The CDR3 contains 14 residues.

This chain links TRBV2 with TRBJ2-7; 8 bases agree with TRBD2. Per germline, CDR1 SNHLY and CDR2 FYNNEI. The CDR3 is made up of 15 amino acids. Germline trimming cut 9 bases from V and 3 bases from J; bases unmatched to any gene: 13. The CDR3 DNA reads TGTGCCAGTCCCATTCGAGCGGGAGACTACTACGAGCAGTACTTC. The encoded protein is CASPIRAGDYYEQYF.

The J gene is TRBJ2-5, the V gene TRBV7-2, with D tentatively TRBD1 (5 bases). Germline V gene data show CDR1 as SGHTA and CDR2 as FQGNSA. The CDR3 has 14 residues. Trimming took off 5 bases at V and 2 bases at J, with 12 bases between the two ends. DNA for the CDR3: TGTGCCAGCAGCCCCACGAGGACACAAGAGACCCAGTACTTC. Amino acids: CASSPTRTQETQYF. Full variable domain (outside the CDR3, taken from reference TRBV7-2 and TRBJ2-5): GAGVSQSPSNKVTEKGKDVELRCDPISGHTALYWYRQSLGQGLEFLIYFQGNSAPDKSGLPSDRFSAERTGGSVSTLTIQRTQQEDSAVYLCASSPTRTQETQYFGPGTRLLVL.

DNA of the CDR3: TGTGCCAGCAGTGCTCAGGGGGACGGGGAGCAGTTCTTC. Encoded protein: CASSAQGDGEQFF. The J gene is TRBJ2-1, the V gene TRBV2, with 7 nucleotides matching TRBD1. The V segment lost 4 bases and the J segment 10 bases; nucleotides outside the gene matches: 7. The CDR3 runs to 13 residues. Germline values: CDR1 SNHLY, CDR2 FYNNEI.

The CDR3 loop reads CASSVVAESTDTQYF. CDR3 coding DNA: TGTGCCAGCAGCGTAGTGGCGGAGAGCACAGATACGCAGTATTTT. The rearrangement joins TRBV9 to TRBJ2-3, with D uncertain. The germline CDR1 and CDR2 sequences are SGDLS and YYNGEE. The V gene lost 0 bases and the J gene lost 0 bases, with 8 bases spanning the gap. The CDR3 runs to 15 residues.

In this sample, this clone turned up once. This chain connects TRBV18 to TRBJ2-1; D is uncertain. V shed 2 bases and J shed 0 bases, with 14 bases lying between them. CDR3 length: 17 residues. The V gene's germline CDR1 is KGHSH and CDR2 LQKENI. CDR3 loop: CASSPGRFRVSYNEQFF. CDR3 DNA sequence: TGTGCCAGCTCACCAGGCCGCTTCCGGGTCTCCTACAATGAGCAGTTCTTC.

The chain employs TRBV7-2 and TRBJ1-3; D is undetermined. The CDR3 loop spans 16 amino acids. Germline V gene sequence: CDR1 SGHTA, CDR2 FQGNSA. Trimming took 1 base from V and 0 from J, leaving 10 bases between them. The CDR3: CASSLEDSYSGNTIYF. CDR3 in DNA: TGTGCCAGCAGCTTAGAAGACTCCTACTCTGGAAACACCATATATTTT.